Below, 22 T cell receptor beta chains from the same sample are listed, as sequenced in a study of T cell responses to AZD1222 COVID-19 vaccine. The protocol was immunoSEQ multiplex PCR, while the TCRdb copy is restricted to in-frame clones and leaves out a portion. Here the sample spans 75,000 to 95,000 clones, about 85% being singletons. The specimen comprised peripheral blood, sampled on day 0 of AZD1222 vaccination. These TCRs come from an adult in good health.

This rearrangement joins TRBV3-1 (or the pseudogene TRBV3-2) to TRBJ1-2; D is undetermined. CDR1 is LGHDT, CDR2 YNNKEL, per germline (reference sequence). The CDR3 sequence is 13 residues long. V lost 4 bases and J 8 bases, leaving 14 bases between the germline ends. The CDR3 sequence is CASSRTLFEGYTF. DNA of the CDR3: TGTGCCAGCAGCCGAACCCTCTTCGAAGGCTACACCTTC.

The chain uses TRBV21-1 and TRBJ1-4; the DNA was not compared with TRBD1, the D call given in the table. TRBV21-1 is a listed pseudogene. The CDR3 consists of 13 residues. CDR3 coding DNA: TGTGCCAGCAGACAGGGAGTTCGTGAAAAACTGTTTTTT. It encodes CASRQGVREKLFF.

This rearrangement joins TRBV4-1 to TRBJ2-5; TRBD2 is a possible D gene (6 bases). The CDR3 has 15 residues. Germline values: CDR1 MGHRA, CDR2 YSYEKL. Trimming removed 0 bases from V and 2 bases from J, with 10 bases in between. As DNA, the CDR3 is TGCGCCAGCAGCCAAGATGGAGGGTTGCAAGAGACCCAGTACTTC. Translated, it gives CASSQDGGLQETQYF.

CDR3 nucleotides: TGTGCCAGCTCACCACGGCCAGGGGGTACGATGAACACTGAAGCTTTCTTT. Translation: CASSPRPGGTMNTEAFF. The chain couples TRBV18 to TRBJ1-1; 7 nucleotides agree with TRBD1. V was pared by 1 base and J by 0 bases, with 8 bases of the junction left unmatched. CDR1 KGHSH and CDR2 LQKENI come from the germline V gene. The CDR3 is 17 residues long.

The chain combines TRBV29-1 with TRBJ2-7, with unresolved D. V lost 7 bases and J lost 0, with 10 bases in between. Germline V CDR1 and CDR2: SQVTM, ANQGSEA. The CDR3 covers 12 residues. The CDR3 is CSAAVSSYEQYF. CDR3 DNA: TGCAGCGCCGCAGTCAGCTCCTACGAGCAGTACTTC.

The chain uses TRBV7-2 and TRBJ1-6, with D possibly matching TRBD1 (5 bases). CDR3 length equals 12 residues. Trimming stripped 5 bases from V and 9 bases from J, with 8 bases between. In germline, CDR1 is SGHTA, CDR2 FQGNSA. Here the CDR3 reads CASSPQGSPLHF. In DNA, the CDR3 is TGTGCCAGCAGCCCCCAGGGTTCACCCCTCCACTTT. Full variable domain (outside the CDR3, taken from reference TRBV7-2 and TRBJ1-6): GAGVSQSPSNKVTEKGKDVELRCDPISGHTALYWYRQSLGQGLEFLIYFQGNSAPDKSGLPSDRFSAERTGGSVSTLTIQRTQQEDSAVYLCASSPQGSPLHFGNGTRLTVT.

J is TRBJ1-2 and V is TRBV3-1 (or the pseudogene TRBV3-2); possible D gene TRBD1, 5 bases. V was clipped by 4 bases and J by 1 base, with 10 bases between them. CDR1 is LGHDT and CDR2 is YNNKEL in the germline V gene (reference sequence). The CDR3 sequence is 14 residues long. This CDR3 is CASSPSGVNYGYTF. The CDR3 DNA sequence: TGTGCCAGCAGCCCGTCGGGGGTTAACTATGGCTACACCTTC.

CDR3 nucleotides: TGTGCCTGGGCCCGGGATGAAAAACTGTTTTTT. Amino acid sequence: CAWARDEKLFF. The chain couples TRBV30 to TRBJ1-4; D not resolved. Germline V gives CDR1 GTSNPN, CDR2 SVGIG (reference sequence). Trimming removed 5 bases at V and 6 bases at J, with 7 bases between. This CDR3 is built from 11 residues. Supplemented by reference TRBV30 and TRBJ1-4, the full variable domain reads SQTIHQWPATLVQPVGSPLSLECTVEGTSNPNLYWYRQAAGRGLQLLFYSVGIGQISSEVPQNLSASRPQDRQFILSSKKLLLSDSGFYLCAWARDEKLFFGSGTQLSVL.

The chain employs TRBV9 and TRBJ2-7, with a weak D call TRBD1 (5 bases). The CDR3 loop spans 14 amino acids. Germline V CDR1 and CDR2: SGDLS, YYNGEE. V was trimmed by 0 bases and J by 6 bases, leaving 13 bases between them. As DNA, the CDR3 is TGTGCCAGCAGCGTAGCTTTTAGCACAGGCGAGCAGTACTTC. It is translated as CASSVAFSTGEQYF.

The chain recombines TRBV7-2 with TRBJ1-5, with 8 bases that match TRBD1. The germline CDR1 and CDR2 sequences are SGHTA and FQGNSA. The CDR3 loop spans 17 amino acids. The V gene end was trimmed by 1 base and the J gene end by 2 bases; junction bases not matched to a gene: 7. In DNA, the CDR3 is TGTGCCAGCAGCTTAGGTCCAGGGGGCTTTGGCAATCAGCCCCAGCATTTT. As protein: CASSLGPGGFGNQPQHF.

The rearrangement joins TRBV10-3 to TRBJ2-5; D is perhaps TRBD2 (6 bases). The CDR3 length is 15 residues. The germline V and J ends were trimmed by 5 bases and 2 bases, with 15 bases remaining between them. Germline CDR1 and CDR2: ENHRY and SYGVKD. The CDR3 is CAISNFGGKQETQYF. The CDR3 DNA is TGTGCCATCAGTAATTTTGGGGGGAAGCAAGAGACCCAGTACTTC.

The chain joins TRBV9 to TRBJ2-4; TRBD2 matches at 8 bases. V dropped 4 bases and J dropped 1; count of bases not matched to a gene: 4. Germline V gene lookup returns CDR1 SGDLS and CDR2 YYNGEE. CDR3 length: 15 amino acids. CDR3 sequence (DNA): TGTGCCAGCAGCCCGGGGGGGATGGCCAAAAACATTCAGTACTTC. It encodes CASSPGGMAKNIQYF.

The chain combines TRBV28 with TRBJ2-7; D is undetermined. This CDR3 is 12 amino acids long. Germline V gives CDR1 MDHEN, CDR2 SYDVKM. Trimming removed 6 bases at V and 3 bases at J, with 9 bases between. CDR3 residues: CASRGPYYEQYF. The DNA of the CDR3 is TGTGCCAGCAGGGGCCCCTACTACGAGCAGTACTTC.

V usage is TRBV5-6 and J usage is TRBJ1-2; no reliable D call. The V end lost 6 bases, the J end lost 6 bases, and 15 bases lay between the germline ends. CDR3 length: 13 amino acids. Germline assignment: CDR1 SGHDT and CDR2 YYEEEE. Here the CDR3 reads CASTPREIDGYTF. The CDR3 nucleotides are TGTGCCAGCACCCCTAGGGAAATTGATGGCTACACCTTC.

The V call is TRBV7-2, the J call TRBJ1-4; D unclear. V was trimmed by 5 bases and J by 4 bases, leaving 11 bases between them. The CDR3 is 14 amino acids. CDR1 is SGHTA, CDR2 FQGNSA, per germline. The CDR3 nucleotides read TGTGCCAGCAGCCTTGGTGGCATTAATGAAAAACTGTTTTTT. It is translated as CASSLGGINEKLFF.

The genes are TRBV9 and TRBJ2-7; D is uncertain. CDR1 and CDR2 from the germline V gene are SGDLS and YYNGEE. V was trimmed by 4 bases and J by 3 bases, leaving 17 bases between them. The CDR3 extends over 15 amino acids. This chain's CDR3 is CASSLTVEGFYEQYF. CDR3 DNA sequence: TGTGCCAGCAGCCTCACGGTCGAAGGATTCTACGAGCAGTACTTC.

The V gene is TRBV2, the J gene TRBJ1-1, with 7 positions matching TRBD1. The J segment lost 1 base and the V segment lost 4 bases, leaving 6 bases of the junction unmatched. The CDR3 consists of 15 residues. The V gene's germline CDR1 is SNHLY and CDR2 FYNNEI. The CDR3 protein is CASSGDGQANTEAFF. CDR3 bases: TGTGCCAGCAGTGGCGACGGACAGGCGAACACTGAAGCTTTCTTT.

CDR3 amino acids: CAISEGAGGTYGYTF. In DNA form, the CDR3 reads TGTGCCATCAGTGAGGGGGCCGGGGGGACCTATGGCTACACCTTC. The V and J genes are TRBV10-3 and TRBJ1-2; TRBD1 might be the D (5 bases). The V gene lost 2 bases and the J gene lost 4 bases, with 14 bases spanning the gap. Germline values: CDR1 ENHRY, CDR2 SYGVKD. The CDR3 covers 15 residues.

Here the CDR3 DNA reads TGCGCCAGCAGGCCCCCGGGGGCCGACTATGGCTACACCTTC. It encodes CASRPPGADYGYTF. V is TRBV5-1 and J is TRBJ1-2, with a possible D match to TRBD1 (6 bases). CDR3 length: 14 residues. Germline V CDR1 and CDR2: SGHRS, YFSETQ. The V end was cut by 5 bases, the J end by 3 bases, with 14 bases between.

The chain couples TRBV19 to TRBJ1-6, with a weak D call TRBD1 (5 bases). CDR3 length equals 16 residues. Per the germline V gene, CDR1 is LNHDA and CDR2 is SQIVND (reference sequence). The V gene lost 7 bases and the J gene lost 1 base, with 14 bases spanning the gap. CDR3 sequence: CASNSRRGSYNSPLHF. The CDR3 bases are TGTGCCAGTAACTCTCGGAGGGGTTCCTATAATTCACCCCTCCACTTT.

This clone was detected once. This chain links TRBV11-3 with TRBJ2-5, with D tentatively TRBD1 (5 bases). Germline V gives CDR1 SGHNT, CDR2 YENEEA. Trimming stripped 1 base from V and 5 bases from J, with 11 bases between. The CDR3 has 14 amino acids. CDR3 residues: CASSLVGRGETQYF. DNA of the CDR3: TGTGCCAGCAGCTTAGTGGGAAGGGGCGAGACCCAGTACTTC.

The chain uses TRBV28 and TRBJ1-5; 7 bases are shared with TRBD1. In germline, CDR1 is MDHEN, CDR2 SYDVKM. The CDR3 has 17 residues. Unmatched junction bases numbered 13, after V lost 1 base and J lost 7 bases. The CDR3 sequence is CASSLLEWEGAGQPQHF. DNA of the CDR3: TGTGCCAGCAGTTTATTAGAGTGGGAGGGGGCAGGGCAGCCCCAGCATTTT.